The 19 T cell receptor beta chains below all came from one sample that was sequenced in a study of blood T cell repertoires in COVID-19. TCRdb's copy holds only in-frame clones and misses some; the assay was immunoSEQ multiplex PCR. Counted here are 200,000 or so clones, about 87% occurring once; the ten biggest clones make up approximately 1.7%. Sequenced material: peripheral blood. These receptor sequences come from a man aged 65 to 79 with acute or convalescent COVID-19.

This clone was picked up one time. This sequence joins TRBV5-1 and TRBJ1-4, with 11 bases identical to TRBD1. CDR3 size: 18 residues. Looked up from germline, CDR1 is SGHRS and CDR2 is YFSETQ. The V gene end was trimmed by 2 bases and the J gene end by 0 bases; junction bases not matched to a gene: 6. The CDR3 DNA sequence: TGCGCCAGCAGCTTTAGGACAGGGGGCATGGCAACTAATGAAAAACTGTTTTTT. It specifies CASSFRTGGMATNEKLFF.

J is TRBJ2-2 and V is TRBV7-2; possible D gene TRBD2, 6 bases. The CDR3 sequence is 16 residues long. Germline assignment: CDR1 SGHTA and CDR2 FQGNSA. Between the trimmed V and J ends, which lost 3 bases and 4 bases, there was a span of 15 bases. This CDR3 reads CASSFGSGRGTGELFF. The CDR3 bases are TGTGCCAGCAGCTTCGGTAGCGGTAGAGGCACCGGGGAGCTGTTTTTT.

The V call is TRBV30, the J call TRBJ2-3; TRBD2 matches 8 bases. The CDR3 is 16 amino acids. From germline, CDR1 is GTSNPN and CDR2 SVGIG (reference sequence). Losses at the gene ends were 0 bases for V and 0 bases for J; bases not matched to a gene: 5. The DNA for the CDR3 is TGTGCCTGGAGTGTACCCGGGAGGGTTAGCACAGATACGCAGTATTTT. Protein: CAWSVPGRVSTDTQYF. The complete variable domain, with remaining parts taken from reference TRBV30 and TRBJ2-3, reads SQTIHQWPATLVQPVGSPLSLECTVEGTSNPNLYWYRQAAGRGLQLLFYSVGIGQISSEVPQNLSASRPQDRQFILSSKKLLLSDSGFYLCAWSVPGRVSTDTQYFGPGTRLTVL.

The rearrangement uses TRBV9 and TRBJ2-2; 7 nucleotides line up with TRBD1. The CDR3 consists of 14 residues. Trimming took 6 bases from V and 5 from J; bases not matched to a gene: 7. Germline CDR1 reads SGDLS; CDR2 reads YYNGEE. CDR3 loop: CASNGQASTGELFF. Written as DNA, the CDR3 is TGTGCCAGCAACGGACAGGCTTCTACCGGGGAGCTGTTTTTT.

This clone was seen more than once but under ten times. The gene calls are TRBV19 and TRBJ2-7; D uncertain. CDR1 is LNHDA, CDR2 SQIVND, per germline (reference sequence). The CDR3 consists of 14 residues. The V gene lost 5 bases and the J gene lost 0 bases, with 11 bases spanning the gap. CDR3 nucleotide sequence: TGTGCCAGTAGTCCAGCGTTGAACTCCTACGAGCAGTACTTC. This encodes CASSPALNSYEQYF.

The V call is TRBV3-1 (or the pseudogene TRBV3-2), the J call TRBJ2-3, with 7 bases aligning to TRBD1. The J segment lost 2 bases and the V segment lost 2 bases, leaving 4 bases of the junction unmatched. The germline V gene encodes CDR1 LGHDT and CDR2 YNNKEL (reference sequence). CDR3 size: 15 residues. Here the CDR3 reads CASSQRTGITDTQYF. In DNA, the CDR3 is TGTGCCAGCAGCCAAAGGACAGGAATCACAGATACGCAGTATTTT.

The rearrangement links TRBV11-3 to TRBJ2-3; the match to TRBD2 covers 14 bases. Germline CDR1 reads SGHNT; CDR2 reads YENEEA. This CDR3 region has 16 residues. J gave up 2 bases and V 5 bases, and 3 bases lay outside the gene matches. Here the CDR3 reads CASSAGLAGVTDTQYF. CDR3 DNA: TGTGCCAGCAGCGCGGGACTAGCGGGAGTCACAGATACGCAGTATTTT.

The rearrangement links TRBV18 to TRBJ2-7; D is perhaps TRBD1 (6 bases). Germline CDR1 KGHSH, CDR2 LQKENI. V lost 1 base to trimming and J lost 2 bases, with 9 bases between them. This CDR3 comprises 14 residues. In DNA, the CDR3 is TGTGCCAGCTCACCACGGACAGACACCTACGAGCAGTACTTC. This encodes CASSPRTDTYEQYF.

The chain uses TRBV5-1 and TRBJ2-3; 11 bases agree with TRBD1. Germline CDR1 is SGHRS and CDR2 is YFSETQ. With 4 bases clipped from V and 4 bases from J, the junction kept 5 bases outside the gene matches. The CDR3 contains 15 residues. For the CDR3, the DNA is TGCGCCAGCAGCCGGACAGGGGGCAGAGCAGATACGCAGTATTTT. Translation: CASSRTGGRADTQYF.

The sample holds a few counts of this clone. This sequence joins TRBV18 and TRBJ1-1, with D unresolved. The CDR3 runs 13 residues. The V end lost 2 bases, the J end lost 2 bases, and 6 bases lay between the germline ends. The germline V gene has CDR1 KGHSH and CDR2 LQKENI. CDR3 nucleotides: TGTGCCAGCTCACCAGCAGGTAACACTGAAGCTTTCTTT. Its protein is CASSPAGNTEAFF.

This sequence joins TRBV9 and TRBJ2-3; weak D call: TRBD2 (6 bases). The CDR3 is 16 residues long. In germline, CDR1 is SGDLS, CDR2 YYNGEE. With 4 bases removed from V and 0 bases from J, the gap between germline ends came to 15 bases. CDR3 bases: TGTGCCAGCAGCTCGCCCCCGGGAGTCAGCACAGATACGCAGTATTTT. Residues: CASSSPPGVSTDTQYF.

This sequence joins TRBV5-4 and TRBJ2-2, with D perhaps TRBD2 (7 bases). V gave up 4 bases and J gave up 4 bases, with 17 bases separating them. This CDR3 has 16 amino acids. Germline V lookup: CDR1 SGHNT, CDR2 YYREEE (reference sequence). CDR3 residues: CASSPGRGAGTGELFF. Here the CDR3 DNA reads TGTGCCAGCAGCCCCGGTCGGGGGGCGGGCACCGGGGAGCTGTTTTTT.

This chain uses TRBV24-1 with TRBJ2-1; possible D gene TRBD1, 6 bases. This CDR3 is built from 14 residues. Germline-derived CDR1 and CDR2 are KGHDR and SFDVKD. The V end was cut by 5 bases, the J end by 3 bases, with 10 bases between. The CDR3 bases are TGTGCCACCAGTGCTGCGACAGGCTACAATGAGCAGTTCTTC. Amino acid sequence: CATSAATGYNEQFF.

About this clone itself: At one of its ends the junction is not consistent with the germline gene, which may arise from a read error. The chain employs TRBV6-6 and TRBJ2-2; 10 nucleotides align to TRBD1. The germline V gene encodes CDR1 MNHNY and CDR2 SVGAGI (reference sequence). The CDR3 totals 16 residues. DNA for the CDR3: TGTGCCAGCAGTGACTCCGGGACAGGGGTTACCGGGGAGCTGTTTTTT. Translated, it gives CASSDSGTGVTGELFF.

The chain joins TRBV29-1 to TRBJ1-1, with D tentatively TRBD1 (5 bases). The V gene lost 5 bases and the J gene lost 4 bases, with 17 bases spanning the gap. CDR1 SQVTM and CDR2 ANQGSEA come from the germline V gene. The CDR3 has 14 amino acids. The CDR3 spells CSVRQGGSGTEAFF. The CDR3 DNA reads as TGCAGCGTTAGGCAGGGAGGGAGTGGCACTGAAGCTTTCTTT.

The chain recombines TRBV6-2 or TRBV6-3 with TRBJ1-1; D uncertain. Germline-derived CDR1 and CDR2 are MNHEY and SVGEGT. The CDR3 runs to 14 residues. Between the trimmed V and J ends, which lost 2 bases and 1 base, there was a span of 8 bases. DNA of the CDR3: TGTGCCAGCAGTTACGAGATCCGGAACACTGAAGCTTTCTTT. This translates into CASSYEIRNTEAFF.

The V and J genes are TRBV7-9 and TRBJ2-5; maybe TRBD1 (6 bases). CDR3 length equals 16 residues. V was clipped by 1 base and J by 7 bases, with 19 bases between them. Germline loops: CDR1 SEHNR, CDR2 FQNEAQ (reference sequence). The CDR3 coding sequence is TGTGCCAGCAGCTTAGGTTCCAGGGGTATTTCAATGACCCAGTACTTC. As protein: CASSLGSRGISMTQYF. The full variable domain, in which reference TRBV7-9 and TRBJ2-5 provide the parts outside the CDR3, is DTGVSQNPRHKITKRGQNVTFRCDPISEHNRLYWYRQTLGQGPEFLTYFQNEAQLEKSRLLSDRFSAERPKGSFSTLEIQRTEQGDSAMYLCASSLGSRGISMTQYFGPGTRLLVL.

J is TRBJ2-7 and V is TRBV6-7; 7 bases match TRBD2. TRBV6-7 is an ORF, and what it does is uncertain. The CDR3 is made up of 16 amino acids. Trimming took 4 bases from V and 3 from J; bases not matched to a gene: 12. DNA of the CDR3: TGTGCCAGCAGTTCCCTAGCGGACTCCAAGAACTACGAGCAGTACTTC. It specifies CASSSLADSKNYEQYF.

CDR3 coding DNA: TGTGCCAGCTCACCGATGAGACAGGCAAGCTCCTACAATGAGCAGTTCTTC. Translation gives CASSPMRQASSYNEQFF. The rearrangement uses TRBV18 and TRBJ2-1, with D possibly being TRBD1 (6 bases). The germline V gene has CDR1 KGHSH and CDR2 LQKENI. The ends were cut back, 3 bases at V and 0 bases at J, with 15 bases in the middle. The CDR3 length is 17 residues.